Many counts were recorded for the clone carrying this T cell receptor beta chain. Its antigen remains unknown. Researchers used two-round multiplex PCR to amplify TCR beta CDR3 starting from genomic DNA. First-round PCR, the initial amplification, used primers specific to each TRBV and TRBJ gene. MiXCR, run by TCRdb on the multiplex PCR reads, gives a single entry per CDR3 protein. The sample lists 13,000 or so distinct CDR3 sequences, roughly 50% seen once, with over 35% in the top ten. Each of the patients had no lymph node involvement on CT and PET/CT and no prior chemotherapy, radiotherapy or other malignancies. The V segment lost 6 bases and the J segment 6 bases; nucleotides outside the gene matches: 10. Germline CDR1 reads SNHLY; CDR2 reads FYNNEI. The CDR3 spans 15 residues. The sample belongs to a study of prognosis after radiotherapy for stage I lung cancer. Study-level results: A drop in unique TCR clone counts was seen after stereotactic body radiation therapy, median around 10,000 versus 6,900. Reports indicated that TRBV and TRBJ gene usage differed between patients with and without metastases, including differences in roughly 10 V and a couple of J genes after SBRT.

The specimen comprised PBMCs, sampled before or after stereotactic body radiation therapy (not recorded which). This chain uses TRBV2 with TRBJ2-2, with 7 bases identical to TRBD1. The source is a donor over 45 with non-small cell lung cancer. The CDR3 here is CASSLSTGKSGELFF. CDR3 bases: TGTGCCAGCAGCCTCTCGACAGGGAAATCCGGGGAGCTGTTTTTT.